The sequence of this T cell receptor (beta chain) was determined in a study of T cells expressing NK-cell markers. About the study: According to the study, TCR beta repertoires originated from sorted CD3+CD56+NKG2C+, CD3+CD56+NKG2C- and CD3+CD56-NKG2C+ T cells. Seven donors tested HCMV-seropositive and one tested seronegative among the eight sequenced.

General study results and limits: The study did not resolve the HCMV specificity of expanded NKG2C+ T cell clones.

A word on this clonotype: The antigen remains unidentified.

The CDR3 is made up of 14 amino acids. Following a re-call of the 5' RACE reads, TCRdb has one entry per CDR3 protein and lacks DNA. The repertoire table contains roughly 120,000 distinct CDR3 sequences. Sample: blood T cells: a sorted CD56 or NKG2C T cell subset, CD4+ or CD8+ T cells, or bulk PBMC T cells (not recorded which). This chain links TRBV21-1 with TRBJ1-1. TRBV21-1 is tagged as a pseudogene. This clonotype was obtained from a woman between 18 and 70 years old in good health. CDR3 loop: CASSKAQGRTEAFF.